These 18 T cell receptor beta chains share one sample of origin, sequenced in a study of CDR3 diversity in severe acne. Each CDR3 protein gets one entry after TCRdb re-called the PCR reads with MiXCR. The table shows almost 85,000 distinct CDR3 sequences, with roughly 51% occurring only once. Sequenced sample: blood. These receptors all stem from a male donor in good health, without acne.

This CDR3 reads CASSFQDLLAGVSGANVLTF. For the CDR3, the DNA is TGCGCCAGCAGCTTCCAAGATCTTCTAGCGGGAGTGTCTGGGGCCAACGTCCTGACTTTC. The chain employs TRBV5-1 and TRBJ2-6; 10 bases are a match to TRBD2. V trimming: 2 bases; J trimming: 1 base; junction bases outside the gene matches: 12. The CDR3 has 20 amino acids. The germline gives CDR1 SGHRS, CDR2 YFSETQ.

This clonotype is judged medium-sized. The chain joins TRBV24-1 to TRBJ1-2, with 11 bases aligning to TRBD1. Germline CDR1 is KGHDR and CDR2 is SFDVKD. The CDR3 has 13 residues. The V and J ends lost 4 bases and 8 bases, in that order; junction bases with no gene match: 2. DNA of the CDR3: TGTGCCACCAGTGAGGGACAGGGGGGCGGCTACACCTTC. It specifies CATSEGQGGGYTF.

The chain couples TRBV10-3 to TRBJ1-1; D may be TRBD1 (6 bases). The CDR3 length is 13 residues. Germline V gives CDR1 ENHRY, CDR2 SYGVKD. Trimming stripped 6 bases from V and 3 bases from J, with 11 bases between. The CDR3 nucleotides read TGTGCCATCAGAAGGACAGAGTACACTGAAGCTTTCTTT. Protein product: CAIRRTEYTEAFF.

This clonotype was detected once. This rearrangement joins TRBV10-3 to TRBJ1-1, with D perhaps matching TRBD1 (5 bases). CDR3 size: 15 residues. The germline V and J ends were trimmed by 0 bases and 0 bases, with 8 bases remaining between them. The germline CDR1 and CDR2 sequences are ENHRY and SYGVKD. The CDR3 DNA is TGTGCCATCAGTGAGTCGCAGGACATGAACACTGAAGCTTTCTTT. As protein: CAISESQDMNTEAFF.

This CDR3 reads CASSVEQGVKQYF. The CDR3 coding sequence is TGTGCCAGCAGTGTTGAACAGGGGGTCAAGCAGTACTTC. V gene TRBV2 combines with J gene TRBJ2-7; 8 positions agree with TRBD1. Germline V gene data show CDR1 as SNHLY and CDR2 as FYNNEI. The CDR3 is 13 residues long. V lost 4 bases, J lost 8 bases, and 7 bases stayed unmatched.

The CDR3 nucleotides are TGTGCCAGCAGACACGGCCCAGGCACAGATACGCAGTATTTT. This translates into CASRHGPGTDTQYF. The chain employs TRBV12-3 or TRBV12-4 and TRBJ2-3; D is uncertain. This CDR3 contains 14 residues. Trimming left V 6 bases short and J 1 base short, with 11 bases between.

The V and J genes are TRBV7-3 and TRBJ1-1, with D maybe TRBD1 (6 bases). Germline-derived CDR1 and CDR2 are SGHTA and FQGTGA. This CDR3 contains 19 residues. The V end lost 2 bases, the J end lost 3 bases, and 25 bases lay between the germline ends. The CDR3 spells CASSLEFSKRGGADTEAFF. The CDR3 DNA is TGTGCCAGCAGCTTAGAGTTCAGCAAGCGGGGGGGGGCGGACACTGAAGCTTTCTTT.

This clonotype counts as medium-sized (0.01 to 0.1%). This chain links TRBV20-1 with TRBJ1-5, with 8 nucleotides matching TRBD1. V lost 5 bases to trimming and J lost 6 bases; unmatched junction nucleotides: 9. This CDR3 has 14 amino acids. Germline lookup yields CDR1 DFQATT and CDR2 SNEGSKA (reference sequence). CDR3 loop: CSARNPGGGQPQHF. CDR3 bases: TGCAGTGCTCGCAACCCAGGGGGCGGTCAGCCCCAGCATTTT.

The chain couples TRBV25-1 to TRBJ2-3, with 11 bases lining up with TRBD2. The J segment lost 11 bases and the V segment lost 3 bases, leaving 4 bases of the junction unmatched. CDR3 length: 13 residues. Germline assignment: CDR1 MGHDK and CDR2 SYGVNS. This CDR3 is CASSDLLAGVQYF. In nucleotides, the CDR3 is TGTGCCAGCAGTGACCTACTAGCGGGGGTGCAGTATTTT.

CDR3 loop: CASSSTGRHPSYNEQFF. The CDR3 DNA sequence: TGTGCCAGCAGCTCGACAGGCCGTCACCCCTCCTACAATGAGCAGTTCTTC. The chain links TRBV6-4 to TRBJ2-1; perhaps TRBD1 as D (6 bases). Trimming removed 6 bases at V and 0 bases at J, with 18 bases between. The CDR3 length is 17 residues. The V gene's germline CDR1 is MRHNA and CDR2 SNTAGT.

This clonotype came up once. This CDR3 is CASTATGLNTEAFF. The DNA of the CDR3 is TGTGCCAGTACCGCGACAGGATTGAACACTGAAGCTTTCTTT. The V and J genes are TRBV19 and TRBJ1-1; possible D gene TRBD1, 6 bases. Germline V gene data show CDR1 as LNHDA and CDR2 as SQIVND (reference sequence). The CDR3 contains 14 residues. V lost 7 bases and J 0 bases, leaving 12 bases between the germline ends.

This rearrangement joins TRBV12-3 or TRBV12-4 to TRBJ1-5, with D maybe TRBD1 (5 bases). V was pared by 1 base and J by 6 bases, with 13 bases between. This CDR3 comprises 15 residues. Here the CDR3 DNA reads TGTGCCAGCAGTTTAGAGGCAGGGTGGGCTCAGCCCCAGCATTTT. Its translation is CASSLEAGWAQPQHF.

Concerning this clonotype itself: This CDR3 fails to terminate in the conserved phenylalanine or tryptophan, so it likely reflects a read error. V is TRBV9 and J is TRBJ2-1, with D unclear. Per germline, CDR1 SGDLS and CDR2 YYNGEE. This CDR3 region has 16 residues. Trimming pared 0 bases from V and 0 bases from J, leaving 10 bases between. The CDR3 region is CASSVGTVSSYNEQFR. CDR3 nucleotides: TGTGCCAGCAGCGTAGGGACGGTAAGCTCCTACAATGAGCAGTTCAGA.

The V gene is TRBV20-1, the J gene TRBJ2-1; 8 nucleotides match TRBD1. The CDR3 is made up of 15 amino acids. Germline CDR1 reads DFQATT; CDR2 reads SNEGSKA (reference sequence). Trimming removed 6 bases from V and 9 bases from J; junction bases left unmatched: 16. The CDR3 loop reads CSAIRDRYMNTEQFF. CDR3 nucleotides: TGCAGTGCAATCCGGGACAGGTATATGAACACTGAGCAGTTCTTC.

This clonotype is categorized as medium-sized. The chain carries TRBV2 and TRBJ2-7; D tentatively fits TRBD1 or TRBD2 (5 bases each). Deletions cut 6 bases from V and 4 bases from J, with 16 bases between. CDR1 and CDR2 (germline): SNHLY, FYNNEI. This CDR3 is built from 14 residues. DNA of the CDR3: TGTGCCAGCAGAGGGACCGTTTGGACGTACGAGCAGTACTTC. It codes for CASRGTVWTYEQYF.

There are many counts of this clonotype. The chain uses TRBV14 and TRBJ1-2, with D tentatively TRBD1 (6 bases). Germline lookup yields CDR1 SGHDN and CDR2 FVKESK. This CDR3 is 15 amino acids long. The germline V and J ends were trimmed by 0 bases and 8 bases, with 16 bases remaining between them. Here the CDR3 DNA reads TGTGCCAGCAGCCAAGATATGGAGGGGGGGGACGGCTACACCTTC. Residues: CASSQDMEGGDGYTF.

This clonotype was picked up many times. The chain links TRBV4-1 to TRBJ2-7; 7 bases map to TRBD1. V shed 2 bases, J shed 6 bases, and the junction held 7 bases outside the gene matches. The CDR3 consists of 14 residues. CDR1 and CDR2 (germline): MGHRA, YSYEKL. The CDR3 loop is CASSQSVQGFEQYF. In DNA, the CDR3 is TGCGCCAGCAGCCAAAGCGTACAGGGGTTCGAGCAGTACTTC.

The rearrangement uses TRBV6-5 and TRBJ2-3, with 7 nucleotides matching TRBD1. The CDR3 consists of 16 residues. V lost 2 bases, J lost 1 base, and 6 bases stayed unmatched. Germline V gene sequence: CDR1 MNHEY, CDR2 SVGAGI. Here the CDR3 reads CASSYPGQPRTDTQYF. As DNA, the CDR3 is TGTGCCAGCAGTTACCCGGGACAGCCCCGCACAGATACGCAGTATTTT.